Shown below are 15 T cell receptor beta chains from a single sample sequenced in a study of blood T cell repertoires in COVID-19. Some clones are missing from TCRdb's copy, which holds only in-frame ones; the method was immunoSEQ multiplex PCR. Found here are 200,000 to 250,000 clones, more than 80% of them singletons; the top ten hold roughly 0.95%. Sequencing was carried out using PBMCs or T cells enriched from blood (not recorded which). The receptors stem from a man aged 45 to 65 who had been exposed to COVID-19.

This clone has only one observation. The CDR3 DNA is TGCGCCAGCAGCTGGGACAGGGGAAGCACCGGGGAGCTGTTTTTT. The encoded protein is CASSWDRGSTGELFF. The rearrangement links TRBV5-1 to TRBJ2-2; 10 bases fit TRBD1. This CDR3 has 15 residues. In germline, CDR1 is SGHRS, CDR2 YFSETQ. Germline trimming cut 3 bases from V and 4 bases from J; bases unmatched to any gene: 3.

The CDR3 DNA follows: TGCGCCAGCAGCCTCGGGGGTCAGGGTGAAAAACTGTTTTTT. Its translation is CASSLGGQGEKLFF. This sequence joins TRBV5-1 and TRBJ1-4, with TRBD1 as a possible D gene (5 bases). The CDR3 has 14 amino acids. In germline, CDR1 is SGHRS, CDR2 YFSETQ. Trimming stripped 4 bases from V and 7 bases from J, with 14 bases between.

The CDR3 here is CASSWDRSSYEQYF. The CDR3 region has the DNA TGTGCCAGCAGCTGGGACAGGAGCTCCTACGAGCAGTACTTC. The V gene is TRBV11-2, the J gene TRBJ2-7; 8 positions match TRBD1. V lost 4 bases, J lost 0 bases, and 2 bases stayed unmatched. From germline, CDR1 is SGHAT and CDR2 FQNNGV. The CDR3 contains 14 residues.

The DNA for the CDR3 is TGTGCCAGCAGTCCCGGTGGGGGTGGGAGGGAGACCCAGTACTTC. Protein: CASSPGGGGRETQYF. J is TRBJ2-5 and V is TRBV9, with a weak D call TRBD2 (6 bases). The germline gives CDR1 SGDLS, CDR2 YYNGEE. The CDR3 length is 15 residues. V lost 5 bases and J 5 bases, leaving 19 bases between the germline ends.

The genes are TRBV2 and TRBJ2-3, with a possible D match to TRBD2 (5 bases). V lost 5 bases to trimming and J lost 6 bases, with 15 bases between them. The CDR3 has 14 amino acids. Germline assignment: CDR1 SNHLY and CDR2 FYNNEI. CDR3 DNA sequence: TGTGCCAGCAGTCCCGTGGGAGTTTTGGATACGCAGTATTTT. Translation: CASSPVGVLDTQYF.

The V gene is TRBV12-5, the J gene TRBJ2-1, with 10 bases lining up with TRBD2. Germline V gene lookup returns CDR1 LGHNT and CDR2 FRNRAP. The CDR3 extends over 16 amino acids. Trimming at V came to 2 bases and at J to 5 bases, leaving 6 bases not matched to a gene. CDR3 DNA sequence: TGTGCTAGTGGTTTGCGCCTAGCGGGAGATCACAATGAGCAGTTCTTC. It yields the protein CASGLRLAGDHNEQFF.

J is TRBJ1-5 and V is TRBV27; tentative D call: TRBD1 (6 bases). There are 15 residues in the CDR3. The germline gives CDR1 MNHEY, CDR2 SMNVEV (reference sequence). V was pared by 5 bases and J by 4 bases, with 15 bases between. The CDR3 DNA reads TGTGCCAGCAGTGGGATCGGACAGCTAAATCAGCCCCAGCATTTT. Protein sequence: CASSGIGQLNQPQHF.

The rearrangement links TRBV12-3 or TRBV12-4 to TRBJ1-1; D gene unclear. CDR3 size: 12 residues. The V gene lost 6 bases and the J gene lost 1 base, with 6 bases spanning the gap. CDR3: CASRLQNTEAFF. The CDR3 bases are TGTGCCAGCAGACTACAGAACACTGAAGCTTTCTTT.

The chain is built from TRBV28 and TRBJ2-5; TRBD1 is a possible D gene (6 bases). This CDR3 spans 14 amino acids. The germline V gene encodes CDR1 MDHEN and CDR2 SYDVKM. With 5 bases removed from V and 5 bases from J, the gap between germline ends came to 15 bases. The CDR3 nucleotides are TGTGCCAGCAGTGAACAGGGAGCCGGGGAGACCCAGTACTTC. Protein: CASSEQGAGETQYF.

CDR3: CASVAGTFSYNEQFF. CDR3 bases: TGTGCCAGCGTGGCCGGGACATTCTCCTACAATGAGCAGTTCTTC. The chain couples TRBV27 to TRBJ2-1; TRBD1 might be the D (6 bases). Trimming took off 8 bases at V and 0 bases at J, with 14 bases between the two ends. Germline CDR1 is MNHEY and CDR2 is SMNVEV (reference sequence). This CDR3 region has 15 residues.

The V and J genes are TRBV5-1 and TRBJ1-2, with D hard to call. Germline V lookup: CDR1 SGHRS, CDR2 YFSETQ. The CDR3 contains 13 residues. V gave up 4 bases and J gave up 2 bases, with 9 bases separating them. CDR3 loop: CASSLVSNYGYTF. The CDR3 coding sequence is TGCGCCAGCAGCCTTGTATCCAACTATGGCTACACCTTC. Full variable domain (rest looked up from reference TRBV5-1 and TRBJ1-2): KAGVTQTPRYLIKTRGQQVTLSCSPISGHRSVSWYQQTPGQGLQFLFEYFSETQRNKGNFPGRFSGRQFSNSRSEMNVSTLELGDSALYLCASSLVSNYGYTFGSGTRLTVV.

This chain links TRBV10-1 with TRBJ1-1; D is uncertain. The CDR3 extends over 14 amino acids. V lost 2 bases to trimming and J lost 4 bases, with 11 bases between them. Looked up from germline, CDR1 is WNHNN and CDR2 is SYGVQD (reference sequence). The CDR3 DNA is TGCGCCAGCAGTGAGCCAGGCCTCGGCACTGAAGCTTTCTTT. Translating gives CASSEPGLGTEAFF.

The V call is TRBV18, the J call TRBJ1-2, with D possibly matching TRBD1 (5 bases). CDR3 length: 13 residues. Looked up from germline, CDR1 is KGHSH and CDR2 is LQKENI. V was shortened by 5 bases and J by 10 bases, with 17 bases between the two germline ends. The CDR3 bases are TGTGCCAGCTCATTCTCCCGGACACGTACCTACACCTTC. This codes for CASSFSRTRTYTF.

The chain couples TRBV19 to TRBJ2-3; 8 nucleotides agree with TRBD1. Germline V gene lookup returns CDR1 LNHDA and CDR2 SQIVND (reference sequence). This CDR3 comprises 15 residues. Trimming took 10 bases from V and 3 from J; bases not matched to a gene: 12. The DNA of the CDR3 is TGTGCCACCCAGACAGGGGCCACCGAAACAGATACGCAGTATTTT. This encodes CATQTGATETDTQYF.

The rearrangement joins TRBV30 to TRBJ1-2, with 8 positions matching TRBD1. This CDR3 region has 13 residues. J lost 7 bases, V lost 3 bases, and 7 bases had no gene match. Per germline, CDR1 GTSNPN and CDR2 SVGIG (reference sequence). CDR3 nucleotides: TGTGCCTGGAGCCCGGACAGGGTATTTGGCTACACCTTC. It yields the protein CAWSPDRVFGYTF.